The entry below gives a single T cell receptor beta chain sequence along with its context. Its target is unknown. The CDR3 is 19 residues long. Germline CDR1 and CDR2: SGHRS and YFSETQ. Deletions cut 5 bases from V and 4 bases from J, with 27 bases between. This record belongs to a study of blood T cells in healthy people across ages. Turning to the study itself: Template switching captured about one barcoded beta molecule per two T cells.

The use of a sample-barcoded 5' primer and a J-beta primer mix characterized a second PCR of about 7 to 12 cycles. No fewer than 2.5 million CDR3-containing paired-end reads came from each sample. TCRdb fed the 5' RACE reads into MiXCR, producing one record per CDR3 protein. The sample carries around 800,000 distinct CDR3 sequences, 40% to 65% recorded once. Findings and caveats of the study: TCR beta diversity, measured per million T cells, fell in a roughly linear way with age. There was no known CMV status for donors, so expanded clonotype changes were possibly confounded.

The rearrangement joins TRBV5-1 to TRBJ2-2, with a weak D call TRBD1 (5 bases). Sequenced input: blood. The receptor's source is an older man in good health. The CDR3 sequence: CASSSDRTGSRVGTGELFF. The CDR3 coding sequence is TGCGCCAGCAGTTCTGATAGAACAGGTTCTCGAGTTGGCACCGGGGAGCTGTTTTTT.